Listed below are T cell receptor beta chains from one sample, sequenced in a study of shared clonotypes between healthy human individuals. Only in-frame clones appear in the TCRdb table, and some are missing; sequencing was by immunoSEQ multiplex PCR. Of more than 2,000,000 clones in the sample, just over 90% are singletons; the top ten hold around 0.15%. Sample: naive CD4+ T cells sorted from blood. The receptor set was obtained from a young man in good health. CDR3s include the opening cysteine and the closing phenylalanine or tryptophan. The D gene is left open where the match is weak. Expanded clones get a size class; other rows say once, few or many, or leave the size out.

clone_size,v_call,d_call,j_call,cdr3_nt,cdr3_aa
.,TRBV23-1,.,TRBJ2-2,TGCGCCAGCACCCGGGAAGGGGCTTACACCGGGGAGCTGTTTTTT,CASTREGAYTGELFF
.,TRBV30,.,TRBJ1-3,TGTGCCTGGGACTTGGGGTCTGGAAACACCATATATTTT,CAWDLGSGNTIYF
once,TRBV10-3,.,TRBJ1-5,TGTGCCATCAGTGCTAACAGGGATGACCCCCAGCATTTT,CAISANRDDPQHF
.,TRBV7-6,TRBD1,TRBJ2-4,TGTGCCAGCAGCTCAGGGACAGGGGAAGCCCAAAACATTCAGTACTTC,CASSSGTGEAQNIQYF
.,TRBV30,TRBD2,TRBJ2-7,TGTGCCTGGAGTGTTGCGGGAGGTCTCAACGAGCAGTACTTC,CAWSVAGGLNEQYF
.,TRBV30,.,TRBJ2-3,TGTGCCTGGAGTGAGCAAGATACGCAGTATTTT,CAWSEQDTQYF
.,TRBV5-4,TRBD2,TRBJ2-1,TGTGCCAGCAGCAGCGCTAGCGGGGGGAGGAATGAGCAGTTCTTC,CASSSASGGRNEQFF
.,TRBV27,TRBD2,TRBJ2-7,TGTGCCAGCAGTTTATCGGGAGGGGTCTCTGGCGAGCAGTACTTC,CASSLSGGVSGEQYF
.,TRBV6-5,.,TRBJ2-5,TGTGCCAGCAGCTCAGGCGGATCAGAGACCCAGTACTTC,CASSSGGSETQYF
.,TRBV29-1,.,TRBJ1-1,TGCAGCGCCGGGAGCACTGAAGCTTTCTTT,CSAGSTEAFF
.,TRBV27,.,TRBJ2-7,TGTGCCAGCAGTTTAGCCAGGGGCTCCTACGAGCAGTACTTC,CASSLARGSYEQYF
.,TRBV27,.,TRBJ2-1,TGTGCCAGCAGTTCCCCCCCTGCCCTCCACAATGAGCAGTTCTTC,CASSSPPALHNEQFF
.,TRBV29-1,TRBD1,TRBJ2-5,TGCAGCGTTAAGGGACAGCAAGAGACCCAGTACTTC,CSVKGQQETQYF
.,TRBV19,.,TRBJ1-5,TGTGCCAGTAGTACCCTAGGGGGGGGCAGTCAGCCCCAGCATTTT,CASSTLGGGSQPQHF